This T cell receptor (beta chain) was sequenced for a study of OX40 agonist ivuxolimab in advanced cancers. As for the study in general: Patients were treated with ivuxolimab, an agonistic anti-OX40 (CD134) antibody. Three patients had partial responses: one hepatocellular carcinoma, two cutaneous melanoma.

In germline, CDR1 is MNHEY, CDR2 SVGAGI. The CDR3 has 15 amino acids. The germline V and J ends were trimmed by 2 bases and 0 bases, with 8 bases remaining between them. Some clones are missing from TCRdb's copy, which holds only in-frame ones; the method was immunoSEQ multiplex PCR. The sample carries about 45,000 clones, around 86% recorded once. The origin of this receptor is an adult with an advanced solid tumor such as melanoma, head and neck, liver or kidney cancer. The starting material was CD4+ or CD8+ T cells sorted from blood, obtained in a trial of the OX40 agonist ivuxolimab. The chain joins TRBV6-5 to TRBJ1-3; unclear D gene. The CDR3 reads CASSYLSSSGNTIYF. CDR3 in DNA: TGTGCCAGCAGTTACCTCTCCTCCTCTGGAAACACCATATATTTT.